This T cell receptor (beta chain) was found in a study of blood T cell repertoires in COVID-19. About the study: Samples taken during acute and convalescent COVID-19 were collected in the United States, Italy and Spain. Nucleic acid was either cDNA or gDNA, and it came from T cells, B-cell-depleted T cells, or PBMCs.

Original data processing: Cell counts per sample came from amplifying reference gene primers. TCRdb keeps only in-frame clones here, not all; method: immunoSEQ multiplex PCR. For V, J and clone size, that table is used; D and trimming come from the DNA. The table records 100,000 to 150,000 clones, over 80% of them present only once. Trimming removed 4 bases at V and 2 bases at J, with 13 bases between. This CDR3 spans 14 amino acids. Looked up from germline, CDR1 is SGHRS and CDR2 is YFSETQ. The chain uses TRBV5-1 and TRBJ2-7; D possibly corresponds to TRBD1 (6 bases). The sequence came from a man aged 60-69 years with acute or convalescent COVID-19. Source material: peripheral blood. CDR3 residues: CASSLQGFTYEQYF. The CDR3 DNA reads as TGCGCCAGCAGCCTTCAGGGGTTCACCTACGAGCAGTACTTC.